This record looks at one T cell receptor beta chain sequence and its context. These data belong to a study of control samples from healthy donors and cancer patients. Sequencing was performed with immunoSEQ multiplex PCR; in TCRdb, only in-frame clones are kept and a portion is missing. The table records 180,000 or so clones, around 93% of them present only once. With 2 bases clipped from V and 1 base from J, the junction kept 4 bases outside the gene matches. CDR1 and CDR2 (germline): SNHLY, FYNNEI. This CDR3 has 16 amino acids. The chain links TRBV2 to TRBJ1-3; 8 bases agree with TRBD1. The sequenced material came from blood. The receptor's source is a woman aged 55 to 70 in good health. CDR3: CASSERDRLSGNTIYF. CDR3 in DNA: TGTGCCAGCAGTGAACGGGACAGGCTATCTGGAAACACCATATATTTT. The full variable domain, in which reference TRBV2 and TRBJ1-3 provide the parts outside the CDR3, is EPEVTQTPSHQVTQMGQEVILRCVPISNHLYFYWYRQILGQKVEFLVSFYNNEISEKSEIFDDQFSVERPDGSNFTLKIRSTKLEDSAMYFCASSERDRLSGNTIYFGEGSWLTVV.